This is a list of T cell receptor beta chains from one sample in a study of blood T cell repertoires in COVID-19. Sequenced by immunoSEQ multiplex PCR; TCRdb stores in-frame clones only, minus some. Of around 250,000 clones listed, around 91% were seen once; the top ten hold under 2.5%. Sequencing was performed on peripheral blood. The receptors stem from a woman in her sixties with COVID-19, enrolled during active disease. Both conserved end residues are part of each CDR3. Each record gives: D gene, J gene, V gene, clone size, CDR3 DNA, CDR3 protein. The D gene is left open where the match is weak. Part of the rows lack a size; the others show once, few, many or a class for expanded clones.

d_call: TRBD1
j_call: TRBJ1-5
v_call: TRBV2
clone_size: -
cdr3_nt: TGTGCCAGCAGGGGGACAGACCTAGACAATCAGCCCCAGCATTTT
cdr3_aa: CASRGTDLDNQPQHF

d_call: TRBD1
j_call: TRBJ2-7
v_call: TRBV19
clone_size: -
cdr3_nt: TGTGCCAGTAGTATTCACAGGGGCTCGCAGTACTTC
cdr3_aa: CASSIHRGSQYF

d_call: TRBD1
j_call: TRBJ1-2
v_call: TRBV5-6
clone_size: -
cdr3_nt: TGTGCCAGCAGCCACGGACAGGGCGAGGTAAGTGGCTACACCTTC
cdr3_aa: CASSHGQGEVSGYTF

d_call: TRBD1
j_call: TRBJ1-2
v_call: TRBV29-1
clone_size: -
cdr3_nt: TGCAGCGCCTCATCCAGGGGGGTTAACTATGGCTACACCTTC
cdr3_aa: CSASSRGVNYGYTF

d_call: -
j_call: TRBJ2-7
v_call: TRBV4-3
clone_size: -
cdr3_nt: TGCGCCAGCAGCCAAGAACTACAGGGTTACGAGCAGTACTTC
cdr3_aa: CASSQELQGYEQYF

d_call: -
j_call: TRBJ1-6
v_call: TRBV3-1/TRBV3-2
clone_size: -
cdr3_nt: TGTGCCAGCAGCCAAGTTAGGGTCGTGGGGGGGCCAAATTCACCCCTCCACTTT
cdr3_aa: CASSQVRVVGGPNSPLHF

d_call: -
j_call: TRBJ2-2
v_call: TRBV13
clone_size: -
cdr3_nt: TGTGCCAGCAGCTTAGGCTCATGGCCCGGGGAGCTGTTTTTT
cdr3_aa: CASSLGSWPGELFF

d_call: -
j_call: TRBJ2-1
v_call: TRBV7-9
clone_size: -
cdr3_nt: TGTGCCAGCAGCCCGGGGAGCTCCTACAATGAGCAGTTCTTC
cdr3_aa: CASSPGSSYNEQFF

d_call: TRBD2
j_call: TRBJ2-5
v_call: TRBV6-1
clone_size: -
cdr3_nt: TGTGCCAGCAGTGCCACTCGGCTAGCGGGGAGAGAGACCCAGTACTTC
cdr3_aa: CASSATRLAGRETQYF

d_call: TRBD1
j_call: TRBJ2-5
v_call: TRBV18
clone_size: -
cdr3_nt: TGTGCCAGCTCACCACCGACAGGACAGGGGACTTACCAAGAGACCCAGTACTTC
cdr3_aa: CASSPPTGQGTYQETQYF

d_call: TRBD1
j_call: TRBJ1-1
v_call: TRBV20-1
clone_size: few
cdr3_nt: TGCAGTGCTAGGACGACAGGGGAAGCTTTCTTT
cdr3_aa: CSARTTGEAFF

d_call: TRBD1
j_call: TRBJ1-1
v_call: TRBV12-3/TRBV12-4
clone_size: -
cdr3_nt: TGTGCCAGCAGTCAGGACAGGGGGCTTGAAGCTTTCTTT
cdr3_aa: CASSQDRGLEAFF

d_call: -
j_call: TRBJ1-3
v_call: TRBV2
clone_size: -
cdr3_nt: TGTGCCAGCAGTGTGGACAGCCTCTCTGGAAACACCATATATTTT
cdr3_aa: CASSVDSLSGNTIYF

d_call: -
j_call: TRBJ2-7
v_call: TRBV21-1
clone_size: once
cdr3_nt: TGTGCCAGCAGCAATATCGGAGGCGGGGTAGGATACGAGCAGTACTTC
cdr3_aa: CASSNIGGGVGYEQYF

d_call: -
j_call: TRBJ1-5
v_call: TRBV20-1
clone_size: once
cdr3_nt: TGCAGTGCTAGAGGGCCCCTGCTCCAGCATTTT
cdr3_aa: CSARGPLLQHF

d_call: TRBD1
j_call: TRBJ2-1
v_call: TRBV7-9
clone_size: -
cdr3_nt: TGTGCCAGCAGCTTAGGGCAGGGGGAATACAATGAGCAGTTCTTC
cdr3_aa: CASSLGQGEYNEQFF

d_call: -
j_call: TRBJ1-1
v_call: TRBV7-2
clone_size: -
cdr3_nt: TGTGCCAGCAGCTTAGGGGGCGGGGGCACTGAAGCTTTCTTT
cdr3_aa: CASSLGGGGTEAFF

d_call: -
j_call: TRBJ1-5
v_call: TRBV30
clone_size: -
cdr3_nt: TGTGCCTACGGGAGGGGGGCGAATCAGCCCCAGCATTTT
cdr3_aa: CAYGRGANQPQHF

d_call: -
j_call: TRBJ1-2
v_call: TRBV3-1/TRBV3-2
clone_size: -
cdr3_nt: TGTGCCAGCAGCCAAGATCTCGCGGGGGCGGCTGGCTACACCTTC
cdr3_aa: CASSQDLAGAAGYTF

d_call: -
j_call: TRBJ2-2
v_call: TRBV7-2
clone_size: -
cdr3_nt: TGTGCCAGCAGCTTACTCAGGGAGGCCGGGGAGCTGTTTTTT
cdr3_aa: CASSLLREAGELFF

d_call: TRBD1
j_call: TRBJ1-6
v_call: TRBV7-9
clone_size: -
cdr3_nt: TGTGCCAGCAGCCTTCAACCGACAGGGAATAATTCACCCCTCCACTTT
cdr3_aa: CASSLQPTGNNSPLHF

d_call: -
j_call: TRBJ2-2
v_call: TRBV4-1
clone_size: -
cdr3_nt: TGCGCCAGCAGCAAACAGACAAACACCGGGGAGCTGTTTTTT
cdr3_aa: CASSKQTNTGELFF

d_call: -
j_call: TRBJ1-1
v_call: TRBV29-1
clone_size: -
cdr3_nt: TGCAGCGCCCCCGGGAGGGACACTGAAGCTTTCTTT
cdr3_aa: CSAPGRDTEAFF

d_call: TRBD1
j_call: TRBJ1-1
v_call: TRBV6-5
clone_size: -
cdr3_nt: TGTGCCAGCAGACAGACAGGGGAGAACACTGAAGCTTTCTTT
cdr3_aa: CASRQTGENTEAFF

d_call: -
j_call: TRBJ1-1
v_call: TRBV10-3
clone_size: -
cdr3_nt: TGTGCCATCACGTCCAGGGTGAACACTGAAGCTTTCTTT
cdr3_aa: CAITSRVNTEAFF

d_call: -
j_call: TRBJ2-4
v_call: TRBV11-3
clone_size: -
cdr3_nt: TGTGCCAGCAGCTCTCGACAGACACTAGCCAAAAACATTCAGTACTTC
cdr3_aa: CASSSRQTLAKNIQYF

d_call: -
j_call: TRBJ1-1
v_call: TRBV7-2
clone_size: -
cdr3_nt: TGTGCCAGCAGCTTAGCGATAGGGGGGAACACTGAAGCTTTCTTT
cdr3_aa: CASSLAIGGNTEAFF

d_call: -
j_call: TRBJ1-2
v_call: TRBV2
clone_size: -
cdr3_nt: TGTGCCAGCAGTGACCTGCGTTCGGGGGACGGCTACACCTTC
cdr3_aa: CASSDLRSGDGYTF

d_call: -
j_call: TRBJ1-5
v_call: TRBV19
clone_size: -
cdr3_nt: TGTGCCAGTAGTCATGGGGCCATGTATAGCAATCAGCCCCAGCATTTT
cdr3_aa: CASSHGAMYSNQPQHF

d_call: -
j_call: TRBJ1-2
v_call: TRBV7-9
clone_size: -
cdr3_nt: TGTGCCAGCAGCTCAGGGAACTATGGCTACACCTTC
cdr3_aa: CASSSGNYGYTF

d_call: -
j_call: TRBJ1-1
v_call: TRBV7-3
clone_size: -
cdr3_nt: TGTGCCAGCAGCTCCATACAGGGAGAAGCTTTCTTT
cdr3_aa: CASSSIQGEAFF

d_call: -
j_call: TRBJ1-1
v_call: TRBV18
clone_size: -
cdr3_nt: TGTGCCAGCTCACCACAGCAGGGGTCTGTGAACACTGAAGCTTTCTTT
cdr3_aa: CASSPQQGSVNTEAFF

d_call: -
j_call: TRBJ1-6
v_call: TRBV23-1
clone_size: -
cdr3_nt: TGCGCCAGCAGTCAACGTAAATCCAGGGGAAGGCACTCACCCCTCCACTTT
cdr3_aa: CASSQRKSRGRHSPLHF

d_call: -
j_call: TRBJ1-1
v_call: TRBV9
clone_size: -
cdr3_nt: TGTGCCAGCAGCGTAGTCACAGGGCCGAACACTGAAGCTTTCTTT
cdr3_aa: CASSVVTGPNTEAFF

d_call: TRBD1
j_call: TRBJ1-4
v_call: TRBV6-1
clone_size: -
cdr3_nt: TGTGCCAGCAGTGACCGGACAGGGGGTAATGAAAAACTGTTTTTT
cdr3_aa: CASSDRTGGNEKLFF

d_call: TRBD1
j_call: TRBJ1-1
v_call: TRBV20-1
clone_size: -
cdr3_nt: TGCAGTGCTAGTTTCCCAGGGGGCAGGACTGAAGCTTTCTTT
cdr3_aa: CSASFPGGRTEAFF

d_call: TRBD1
j_call: TRBJ2-7
v_call: TRBV4-1
clone_size: -
cdr3_nt: TGCGCCAGCAGCCAAGACCGAAGGTTCCGGGACAGGGGCGGGGGCGAGCAGTACTTC
cdr3_aa: CASSQDRRFRDRGGGEQYF

d_call: -
j_call: TRBJ1-2
v_call: TRBV7-8
clone_size: few
cdr3_nt: TGTGCCAGCAGCTTAAATGAGGGAGTTGATGGCTACACCTTC
cdr3_aa: CASSLNEGVDGYTF

d_call: -
j_call: TRBJ1-1
v_call: TRBV10-3
clone_size: -
cdr3_nt: TGTGCCATCAGCGGGATCACTGAAGCTTTCTTT
cdr3_aa: CAISGITEAFF

d_call: TRBD1
j_call: TRBJ1-1
v_call: TRBV7-2
clone_size: -
cdr3_nt: TGTGCCAGCACCCCTGGACAGGGGAACACTGAAGCTTTCTTT
cdr3_aa: CASTPGQGNTEAFF

d_call: -
j_call: TRBJ2-7
v_call: TRBV3-1/TRBV3-2
clone_size: -
cdr3_nt: TGTGCCAGCAGCCAAGATCCAGTGTCCTCCTACGAGCAGTACTTC
cdr3_aa: CASSQDPVSSYEQYF

d_call: -
j_call: TRBJ1-1
v_call: TRBV10-3
clone_size: -
cdr3_nt: TGTGCCATCAGTGCCACGGGGGGGAACACTGAAGCTTTCTTT
cdr3_aa: CAISATGGNTEAFF

d_call: TRBD1
j_call: TRBJ1-6
v_call: TRBV7-2
clone_size: -
cdr3_nt: TGTGCCAGCAGCTTAGAGGGACAGGTTTATTCACCCCTCCACTTT
cdr3_aa: CASSLEGQVYSPLHF

d_call: -
j_call: TRBJ2-7
v_call: TRBV6-6
clone_size: -
cdr3_nt: TGTGCCAGCACCCGCGGGGCAGTTGACTACGAGCAGTACTTC
cdr3_aa: CASTRGAVDYEQYF

d_call: TRBD1
j_call: TRBJ1-6
v_call: TRBV2
clone_size: -
cdr3_nt: TGTGCCAGCAGTAGGACAGGGGGTTTTGGCTATAATTCACCCCTCCACTTT
cdr3_aa: CASSRTGGFGYNSPLHF

d_call: TRBD1
j_call: TRBJ2-7
v_call: TRBV29-1
clone_size: -
cdr3_nt: TGCAGCGTTGAAACGGGACAGGGGGCGCCGGAGCAGTACTTC
cdr3_aa: CSVETGQGAPEQYF

d_call: -
j_call: TRBJ2-3
v_call: TRBV7-3
clone_size: -
cdr3_nt: TGTGCCAGTTCCCGTGTTAGCACAGATACGCAGTATTTT
cdr3_aa: CASSRVSTDTQYF

d_call: -
j_call: TRBJ1-5
v_call: TRBV9
clone_size: -
cdr3_nt: TGTGCCAGCAGCGTAAGTGGGCTCCTCAATCAGCCCCAGCATTTT
cdr3_aa: CASSVSGLLNQPQHF

d_call: -
j_call: TRBJ1-5
v_call: TRBV18
clone_size: -
cdr3_nt: TGTGCCAGCTCACCTAGGGGAATTGGCAATCAGCCCCAGCATTTT
cdr3_aa: CASSPRGIGNQPQHF

d_call: -
j_call: TRBJ2-7
v_call: TRBV6-1
clone_size: few
cdr3_nt: TGTGCCAGCAGTGACAGGGGCTCCTACGAGCAGTACTTC
cdr3_aa: CASSDRGSYEQYF

d_call: -
j_call: TRBJ1-3
v_call: TRBV14
clone_size: -
cdr3_nt: TGTGCCAGCAGCACCCGGGTCGCGGGGAACACCATATATTTT
cdr3_aa: CASSTRVAGNTIYF

d_call: -
j_call: TRBJ1-3
v_call: TRBV19
clone_size: -
cdr3_nt: TGTGCCAGTAACCCAGGAGGAAACACCATATATTTT
cdr3_aa: CASNPGGNTIYF